Listed below are T cell receptor beta chains from one sample, sequenced in a study of shared clonotypes between healthy human individuals. Profiling relied on immunoSEQ multiplex PCR, and the TCRdb table lists in-frame clones only, not all of them. Of 90,000 to 130,000 clones in the sample, around 68% are singletons; the top ten hold approximately 23%. Source material: memory CD8+ T cells sorted from blood. The receptors stem from a woman aged 25 to 39 in good health. The CDR3 runs from the conserved cysteine through the conserved F or W. D genes are given only for firm matches. Expanded clones get a size class; other rows say once, few or many, or leave the size out.

v_gene	d_gene	abundance	j_gene	CDR3aa	CDR3nt
TRBV16	TRBD1	.	TRBJ2-7	CASSDGTGGAVSYEQYF	TGTGCCAGCAGCGATGGGACAGGGGGCGCGGTAAGCTACGAGCAGTACTTC
TRBV19	TRBD2	few	TRBJ2-2	CASSIDGTRLAGNTGELFF	TGTGCCAGTAGTATAGATGGGACCCGACTAGCGGGTAACACCGGGGAGCTGTTTTTT
TRBV6-6	TRBD2	.	TRBJ2-7	CASSPPGLETAEQYF	TGTGCCAGCAGTCCGCCCGGACTAGAGACGGCCGAGCAGTACTTC
TRBV5-6	TRBD1	many	TRBJ2-1	CASSPKDYRGEQFF	TGTGCCAGCAGCCCAAAAGATTACAGGGGGGAGCAGTTCTTC
TRBV6-1	TRBD1	few	TRBJ2-2	CASSEGLRQGVTGELFF	TGTGCCAGCAGCGAAGGCTTAAGACAGGGGGTCACCGGGGAGCTGTTTTTT
TRBV5-1	TRBD2	.	TRBJ2-3	CASSSSGYTDTQYF	TGCGCCAGCAGCTCTAGCGGCTACACAGATACGCAGTATTTT
TRBV7-9	.	few	TRBJ2-6	CASSLSYGSGANVLTF	TGTGCCAGCAGCTTAAGTTACGGCTCTGGGGCCAACGTCCTGACTTTC
TRBV27	.	.	TRBJ2-1	CASSLWGAGNEQFF	TGTGCCAGCAGTTTATGGGGGGCAGGGAATGAGCAGTTCTTC
TRBV18	.	.	TRBJ1-5	CASSPGRDSNQPQHF	TGTGCCAGCTCACCAGGGCGGGACAGCAATCAGCCCCAGCATTTT
TRBV28	.	.	TRBJ2-1	CASSTQTGTEVFDEQFF	TGTGCCAGCAGTACACAAACCGGGACTGAAGTTTTTGATGAGCAGTTCTTC
TRBV2	.	.	TRBJ2-1	CASNTGVYRGVREQFF	TGTGCCAGCAACACGGGGGTTTACAGGGGAGTACGTGAGCAGTTCTTC
TRBV4-2	TRBD1	many	TRBJ1-3	CASSHQTGVIYF	TGTGCCAGCAGCCACCAAACAGGGGTCATATATTTT
TRBV29-1	.	.	TRBJ2-1	CSVGPGRNVNEQFF	TGCAGCGTTGGACCGGGACGCAATGTCAATGAGCAGTTCTTC
TRBV5-5	.	.	TRBJ2-7	CASSQNGIYMGEQYF	TGCGCCAGCAGCCAAAACGGAATCTATATGGGCGAGCAGTACTTC
TRBV5-1	TRBD2	.	TRBJ2-3	CASSLERLAGGDTQYF	TGCGCCAGCAGCTTGGAGCGACTAGCGGGAGGAGATACGCAGTATTTT
TRBV6-6	.	.	TRBJ1-5	CASSYLEGPTPQHF	TGTGCCAGCAGTTACCTGGAAGGCCCCACGCCCCAGCATTTT
TRBV5-4	.	.	TRBJ1-2	CASSPQPRVSRDYGYTF	TGTGCCAGCAGCCCTCAACCCCGGGTCTCCCGGGACTATGGCTACACCTTC
TRBV19	TRBD1	.	TRBJ2-3	CASSQDRASTDTQYF	TGTGCCAGTAGTCAGGACAGGGCAAGTACAGATACGCAGTATTTT
TRBV6-4	.	many	TRBJ2-2	CASSDSNSGELFF	TGTGCCAGCAGTGACTCGAATTCCGGGGAGCTGTTTTTT
TRBV28	.	.	TRBJ1-5	CVSQSSNQPQHF	TGTGTTTCCCAAAGTAGCAATCAGCCCCAGCATTTT
TRBV29-1	.	once	TRBJ1-2	CSVDTGSNYGYTF	TGCAGCGTTGATACAGGTTCCAACTATGGCTACACCTTC
TRBV7-6	.	.	TRBJ2-7	CASSPSNYEQYF	TGTGCCAGCAGCCCGTCGAACTACGAGCAGTACTTC
TRBV6-1	.	many	TRBJ2-2	CASSVVLDTGELFF	TGTGCCAGCAGTGTCGTTCTGGACACCGGGGAGCTGTTTTTT
TRBV27	TRBD2	once	TRBJ2-3	CASSLSTTGTSGRPDTQYF	TGTGCCAGCAGTTTATCCACCACCGGGACTAGCGGGAGACCAGATACGCAGTATTTT
TRBV11-2	TRBD2	.	TRBJ2-3	CASIRGGFSTDTQYF	TGTGCCAGCATTCGGGGGGGTTTTAGCACAGATACGCAGTATTTT
TRBV5-1	TRBD1	.	TRBJ1-1	CASSRTGEAEAFF	TGCGCCAGCTCTCGGACAGGGGAAGCTGAAGCTTTCTTT
TRBV6-4	.	.	TRBJ1-1	CASSAQGGQGNTEAFF	TGTGCCAGCAGTGCTCAGGGAGGGCAGGGGAACACTGAAGCTTTCTTT
TRBV19	.	many	TRBJ1-1	CASSASTENTEAFF	TGTGCCAGCAGCGCCTCGACAGAGAACACTGAAGCTTTCTTT
TRBV7-9	.	.	TRBJ1-5	CASSPGPVWKGDQPQHF	TGTGCCAGCAGCCCAGGGCCCGTTTGGAAGGGGGATCAGCCCCAGCATTTT
TRBV7-2	TRBD2	.	TRBJ2-7	CASSSFAGLAGRDTYEQYF	TGTGCCAGCAGCTCCTTCGCGGGACTAGCGGGCAGGGATACCTACGAGCAGTACTTC
TRBV4-1	TRBD2	once	TRBJ2-5	CASSQELVWLAGVETQYF	TGCGCCAGCAGCCAAGAGCTGGTATGGCTAGCGGGAGTAGAGACCCAGTACTTC
TRBV2	.	once	TRBJ2-5	CASSEYQAPGTQYF	TGTGCCAGCAGTGAATATCAAGCTCCCGGGACCCAGTACTTC
TRBV15	.	.	TRBJ2-7	CATSRDPSGAHEQYF	TGTGCCACCAGCAGAGATCCGTCGGGAGCACACGAGCAGTACTTC
TRBV30	.	.	TRBJ2-3	CACHQRWTRDITDTQYF	TGTGCCTGTCATCAGCGGTGGACTAGGGACATCACAGATACGCAGTATTTT
TRBV19	TRBD1	.	TRBJ1-5	CASSIYRGLQPQHF	TGTGCCAGTAGTATCTACAGGGGGCTTCAGCCCCAGCATTTT
TRBV27	.	.	TRBJ1-1	CASSLEPSGDTEAFF	TGTGCCAGCAGTTTAGAGCCTAGCGGGGACACTGAAGCTTTCTTT
TRBV4-1	.	many	TRBJ1-1	CASSWTDMNTEAFF	TGCGCCAGCAGCTGGACGGATATGAACACTGAAGCTTTCTTT
TRBV19	TRBD2	.	TRBJ2-7	CASSLAGVLDEQYF	TGTGCCAGTAGTTTAGCGGGAGTACTGGACGAGCAGTACTTC
TRBV6-4	.	many	TRBJ2-2	CASSRASENGELFF	TGTGCCAGCAGTCGGGCTAGCGAAAACGGGGAGCTGTTTTTT
TRBV28	.	many	TRBJ2-7	CASSLPGPEQYF	TGTGCCAGCAGTTTACCGGGGCCCGAGCAGTACTTC
TRBV27	TRBD2	.	TRBJ2-7	CASSLWGGNSYEQYF	TGTGCCAGCAGTTTATGGGGGGGAAACTCCTACGAGCAGTACTTC
TRBV19	.	.	TRBJ1-1	CASSQGRWDTEAFF	TGTGCCAGTAGTCAGGGCCGATGGGACACTGAAGCTTTCTTT
TRBV5-1	.	.	TRBJ2-1	CASSLLGPVGDEQFF	TGCGCCAGCAGCTTGTTGGGGCCTGTTGGGGATGAGCAGTTCTTC
TRBV19	.	.	TRBJ2-5	CASSIVVGSETQYF	TGTGCCAGTAGTATAGTGGTGGGAAGCGAGACCCAGTACTTC
TRBV7-8	.	.	TRBJ2-7	CASSHGQTYEQYF	TGTGCCAGCAGCCACGGACAGACCTACGAGCAGTACTTC
TRBV10-2	.	.	TRBJ2-7	CASSGVGDYEQYF	TGCGCCAGCAGCGGGGTTGGCGACTACGAGCAGTACTTC
TRBV7-6	.	.	TRBJ2-2	CASRELVTGELFF	TGTGCCAGCAGAGAACTAGTAACCGGGGAGCTGTTTTTT
TRBV19	.	.	TRBJ1-2	CASFPPGKGGNYGYTF	TGTGCCAGTTTCCCCCCGGGAAAGGGGGGTAACTATGGCTACACCTTC
TRBV19	TRBD1	.	TRBJ2-7	CASSIDGQVGTYEQYF	TGTGCCAGTAGTATAGATGGACAGGTAGGGACCTACGAGCAGTACTTC
TRBV25-1	.	once	TRBJ1-1	CASEGRPNTEAFF	TGTGCCAGCGAGGGGCGGCCGAACACTGAAGCTTTCTTT
TRBV11-2	TRBD2	once	TRBJ2-1	CASSLRTSGSGNEQFF	TGTGCCAGCAGCCTAAGGACTAGCGGGAGTGGCAATGAGCAGTTCTTC